This T cell receptor beta chain was identified in a study of shared clonotypes between healthy human individuals. General study findings and limits: All-four-donor shared clonotypes had higher generation probabilities than non-shared clonotypes did.

Every donor, a Caucasian adult, lived in Nashville, Tennessee. The study separated CD4+ cells into CD45RA+ naive and CD45RA-negative memory subsets. The CDR3 spans 10 residues. Germline-derived CDR1 and CDR2 are GTSNPN and SVGIG (reference sequence). V lost 2 bases, J lost 3 bases, and 1 base lay in between. This clone has only a few counts. The target antigen is unknown. This sample includes further DNA sequences coding for the same CDR3. The protocol was immunoSEQ multiplex PCR, while the TCRdb copy is restricted to in-frame clones and leaves out a portion. The sample has approximately 1,000,000 clones, 77% seen once.

Sample: memory CD4+ T cells from PBMCs. Specified subset: CD45RA-negative fraction. The TCR sequence derives from a man aged 18-30 years in good health. Some clones in this sample may be carry-over from other donors' samples. The rearrangement links TRBV30 to TRBJ2-5; D gene uncertain. CDR3 region: CAWSKETQYF. The DNA for the CDR3 is TGTGCCTGGAGTAAAGAGACCCAGTACTTC.